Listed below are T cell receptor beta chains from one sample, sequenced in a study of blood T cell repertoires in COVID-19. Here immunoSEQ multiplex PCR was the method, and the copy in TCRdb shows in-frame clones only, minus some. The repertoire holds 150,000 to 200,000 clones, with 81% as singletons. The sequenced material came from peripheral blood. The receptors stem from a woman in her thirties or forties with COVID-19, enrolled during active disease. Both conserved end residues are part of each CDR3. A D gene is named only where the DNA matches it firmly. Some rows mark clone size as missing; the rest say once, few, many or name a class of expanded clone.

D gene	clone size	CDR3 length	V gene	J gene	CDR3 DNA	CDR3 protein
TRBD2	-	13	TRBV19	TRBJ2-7	TGTGCCAGTAGTATGGACGGGAGGGACGAGCAGTACTTC	CASSMDGRDEQYF
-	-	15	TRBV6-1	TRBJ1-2	TGTGCCAGCAGTGAGAGCCCGGGACACGGGTACGGCTACACCTTC	CASSESPGHGYGYTF
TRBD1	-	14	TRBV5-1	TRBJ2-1	TGCGCCAGCAGCTTGGCGGACAGGGTGGGTGAGCAGTTCTTC	CASSLADRVGEQFF
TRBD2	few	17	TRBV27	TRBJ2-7	TGTGCCAGCAGCAACGCGGGACTAGCGGGAGACCCCTACGAGCAGTACTTC	CASSNAGLAGDPYEQYF
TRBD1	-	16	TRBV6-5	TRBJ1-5	TGTGCCAGCAGTTACTCGAACAGGGGGACTAATCAGCCCCAGCATTTT	CASSYSNRGTNQPQHF
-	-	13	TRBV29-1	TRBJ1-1	TGCAGCGTTGTGGGAGAAATGAACACTGAAGCTTTCTTT	CSVVGEMNTEAFF
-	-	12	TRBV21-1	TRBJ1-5	TGTGCCAGCCCCTATAGCAATCAGCCCCAGCATTTT	CASPYSNQPQHF
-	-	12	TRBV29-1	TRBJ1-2	TGCAGCGTACGTGAGGGGGTCTATGGCTACACCTTC	CSVREGVYGYTF
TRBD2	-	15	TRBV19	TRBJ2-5	TGTGCCAGTACCTCGACAGCGGGGGCCCAAGAGACCCAGTACTTC	CASTSTAGAQETQYF
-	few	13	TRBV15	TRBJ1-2	TGTGCCACCAGCAGAGAGGCAGGGTATGGCTACACCTTC	CATSREAGYGYTF
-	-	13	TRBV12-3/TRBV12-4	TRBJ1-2	TGTGCCAGCAGTTTGGGGGGAGGGGATGGCTACACCTTC	CASSLGGGDGYTF
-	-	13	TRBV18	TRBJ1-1	TGTGCCAGCTCACCGGCTCGAGGATCTGAAGCTTTCTTT	CASSPARGSEAFF
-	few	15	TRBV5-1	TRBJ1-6	TGCGCCAGCAGCAGTGGGGGGTACGGAAATTCACCCCTCCACTTT	CASSSGGYGNSPLHF
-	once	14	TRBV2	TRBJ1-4	TGTGCCAGCACCCAGACAGGCGCAAATGAAAAACTGTTTTTT	CASTQTGANEKLFF
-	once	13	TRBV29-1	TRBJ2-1	TGCAGCGAGCGGGCTAGCTCCTACAATGAGCAGTTCTTC	CSERASSYNEQFF
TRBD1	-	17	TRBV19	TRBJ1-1	TGTGCCAGTAGTATGACGACAGGGGCCCTAATGGGCACTGAAGCTTTCTTT	CASSMTTGALMGTEAFF
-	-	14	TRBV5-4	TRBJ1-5	TGTGCCAGCAGCTTGGGAGGGTACGATCAGCCCCAGCATTTT	CASSLGGYDQPQHF
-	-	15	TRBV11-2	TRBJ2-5	TGTGCCAGCAGCTCTACATGGGGGGTCCAAGAGACCCAGTACTTC	CASSSTWGVQETQYF
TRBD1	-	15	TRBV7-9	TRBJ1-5	TGTGCCAGCAGCTTAGGACAGGGACAAGGTCAGCCCCAGCATTTT	CASSLGQGQGQPQHF